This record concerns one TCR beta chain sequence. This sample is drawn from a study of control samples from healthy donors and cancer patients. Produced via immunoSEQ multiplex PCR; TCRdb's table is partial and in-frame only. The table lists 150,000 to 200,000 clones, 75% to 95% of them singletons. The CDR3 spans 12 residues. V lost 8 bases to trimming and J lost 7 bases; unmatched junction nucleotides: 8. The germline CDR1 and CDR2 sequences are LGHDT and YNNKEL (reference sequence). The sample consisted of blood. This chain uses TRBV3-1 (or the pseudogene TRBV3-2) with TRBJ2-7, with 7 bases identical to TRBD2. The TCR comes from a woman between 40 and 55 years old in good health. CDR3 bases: TGTGCCAGCCGAACCAGTAGCGGGGAGCAGTACTTC. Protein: CASRTSSGEQYF.